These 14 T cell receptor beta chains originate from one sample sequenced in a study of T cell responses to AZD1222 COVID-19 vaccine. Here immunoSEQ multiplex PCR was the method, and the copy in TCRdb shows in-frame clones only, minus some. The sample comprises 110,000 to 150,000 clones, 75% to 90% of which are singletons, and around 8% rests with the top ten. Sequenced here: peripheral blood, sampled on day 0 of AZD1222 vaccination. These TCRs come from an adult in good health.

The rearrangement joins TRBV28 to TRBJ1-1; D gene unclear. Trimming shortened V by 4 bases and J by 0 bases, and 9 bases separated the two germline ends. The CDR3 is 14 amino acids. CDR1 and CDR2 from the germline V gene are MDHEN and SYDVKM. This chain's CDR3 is CASSSHMMNTEAFF. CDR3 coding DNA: TGTGCCAGCAGTTCCCACATGATGAACACTGAAGCTTTCTTT.

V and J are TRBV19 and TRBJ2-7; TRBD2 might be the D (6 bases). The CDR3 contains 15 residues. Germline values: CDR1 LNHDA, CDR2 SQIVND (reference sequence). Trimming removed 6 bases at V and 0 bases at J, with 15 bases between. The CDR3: CASSPDSGYSYEQYF. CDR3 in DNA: TGTGCCAGTAGCCCGGATAGCGGTTACTCCTACGAGCAGTACTTC.

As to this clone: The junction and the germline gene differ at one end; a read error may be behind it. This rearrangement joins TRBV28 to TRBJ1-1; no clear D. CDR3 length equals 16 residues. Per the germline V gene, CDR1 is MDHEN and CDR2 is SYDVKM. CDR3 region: CASIPPPGGTNSEAFF. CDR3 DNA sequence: TGTGCCAGCATTCCCCCCCCCGGAGGCACGAACAGTGAAGCTTTCTTT.

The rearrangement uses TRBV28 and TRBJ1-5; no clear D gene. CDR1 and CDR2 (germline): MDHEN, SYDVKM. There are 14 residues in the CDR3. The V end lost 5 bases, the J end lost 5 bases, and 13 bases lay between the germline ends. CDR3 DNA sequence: TGTGCCAGCAGTCGCCGGACCGGGGATCAGCCCCAGCATTTT. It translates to CASSRRTGDQPQHF.

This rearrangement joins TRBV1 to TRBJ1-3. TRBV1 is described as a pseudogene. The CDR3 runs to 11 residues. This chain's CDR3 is CTSSQGNTIYF. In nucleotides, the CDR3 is TGCACCAGCAGCCAAGGAAACACCATATATTTT.

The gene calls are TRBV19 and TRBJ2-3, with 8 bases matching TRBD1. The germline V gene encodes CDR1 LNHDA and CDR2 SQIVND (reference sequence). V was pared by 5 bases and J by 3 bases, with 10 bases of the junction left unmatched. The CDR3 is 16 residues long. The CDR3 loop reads CASSPGQGGFTDTQYF. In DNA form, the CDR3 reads TGTGCCAGTAGTCCCGGACAGGGTGGTTTTACAGATACGCAGTATTTT.

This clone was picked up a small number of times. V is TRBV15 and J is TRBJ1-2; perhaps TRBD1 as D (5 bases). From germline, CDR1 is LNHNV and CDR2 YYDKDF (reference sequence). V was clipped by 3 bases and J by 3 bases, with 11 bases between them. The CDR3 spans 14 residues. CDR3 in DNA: TGTGCCACCAGCAGGGGCACAGGATACTATGGCTACACCTTC. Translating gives CATSRGTGYYGYTF.

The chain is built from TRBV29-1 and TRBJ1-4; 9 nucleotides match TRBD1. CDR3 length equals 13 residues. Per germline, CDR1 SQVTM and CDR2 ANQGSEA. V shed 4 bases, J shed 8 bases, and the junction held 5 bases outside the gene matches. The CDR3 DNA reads TGCAGCGTTGGGGGGACAGGGTACGAAAAACTGTTTTTT. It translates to CSVGGTGYEKLFF.

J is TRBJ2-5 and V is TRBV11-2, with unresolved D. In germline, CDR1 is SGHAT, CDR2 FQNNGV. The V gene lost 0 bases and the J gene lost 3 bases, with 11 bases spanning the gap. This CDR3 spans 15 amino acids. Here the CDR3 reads CASSLDGRIEETQYF. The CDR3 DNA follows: TGTGCCAGCAGCTTAGATGGCAGGATAGAAGAGACCCAGTACTTC.

The CDR3: CASNRDPDQPQHF. The CDR3 nucleotides are TGTGCCAGCAACAGGGACCCCGATCAGCCCCAGCATTTT. The chain is built from TRBV19 and TRBJ1-5, with a tentative D call TRBD1 (6 bases). Germline V gene sequence: CDR1 LNHDA, CDR2 SQIVND (reference sequence). Trimming removed 9 bases from V and 5 bases from J, with 14 bases in between. The CDR3 loop spans 13 amino acids.

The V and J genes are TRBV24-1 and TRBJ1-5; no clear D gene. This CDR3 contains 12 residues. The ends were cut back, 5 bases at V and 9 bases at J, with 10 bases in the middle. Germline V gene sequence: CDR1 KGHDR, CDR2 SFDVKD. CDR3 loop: CATSAPGWPQHF. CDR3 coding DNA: TGTGCCACCAGTGCCCCGGGGTGGCCCCAGCATTTT.

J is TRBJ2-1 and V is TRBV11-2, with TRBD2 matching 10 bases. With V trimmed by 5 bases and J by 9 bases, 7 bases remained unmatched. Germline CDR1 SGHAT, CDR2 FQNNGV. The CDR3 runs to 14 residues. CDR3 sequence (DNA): TGTGCCAGCAGCCGGAGCGGGGGGGCCGGTGAGCAGTTCTTC. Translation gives CASSRSGGAGEQFF.

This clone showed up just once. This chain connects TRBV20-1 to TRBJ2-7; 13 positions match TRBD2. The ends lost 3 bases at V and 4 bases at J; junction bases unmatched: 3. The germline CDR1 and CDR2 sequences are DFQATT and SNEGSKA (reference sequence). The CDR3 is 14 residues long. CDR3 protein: CSASRTSGSYEQYF. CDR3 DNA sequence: TGCAGTGCTAGTCGGACTAGCGGGAGTTACGAGCAGTACTTC.

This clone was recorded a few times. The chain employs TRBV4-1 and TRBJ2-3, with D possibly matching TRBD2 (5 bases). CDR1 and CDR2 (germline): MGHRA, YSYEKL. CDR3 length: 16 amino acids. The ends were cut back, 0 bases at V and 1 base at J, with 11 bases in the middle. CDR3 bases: TGCGCCAGCAGCCAAGATAGGGAGACGGGCACAGATACGCAGTATTTT. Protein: CASSQDRETGTDTQYF.